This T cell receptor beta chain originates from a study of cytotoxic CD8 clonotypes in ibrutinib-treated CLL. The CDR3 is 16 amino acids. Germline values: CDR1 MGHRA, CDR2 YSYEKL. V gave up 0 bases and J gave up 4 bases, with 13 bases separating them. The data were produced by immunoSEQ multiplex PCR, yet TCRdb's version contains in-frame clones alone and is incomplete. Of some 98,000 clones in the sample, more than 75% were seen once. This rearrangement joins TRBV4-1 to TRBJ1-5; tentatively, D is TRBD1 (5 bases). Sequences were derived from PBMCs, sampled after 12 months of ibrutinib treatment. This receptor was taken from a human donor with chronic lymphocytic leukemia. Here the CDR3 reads CASSQEGIGANQPQHF. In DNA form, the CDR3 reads TGCGCCAGCAGCCAAGAAGGGATCGGGGCAAATCAGCCCCAGCATTTT.